This entry lists 10 T cell receptor beta chains sequenced from one sample in a study of cytomegalovirus exposure and HLA in healthy donors. The study ran its PCR with 60 Vbeta and 13 Jbeta primers. Libraries were prepared by immunoSEQ multiplex PCR; TCRdb keeps only in-frame clonotypes and omits some of them. The profile shows roughly 170,000 clones, more than 65% of them singletons. Sample: PBMCs. The source of these receptors is a girl aged 2 to 9 in good health and CMV-seropositive.

V and J are TRBV18 and TRBJ2-2, with 7 bases fitting TRBD1. The V gene's germline CDR1 is KGHSH and CDR2 LQKENI. J gave up 7 bases and V 6 bases, and 14 bases lay outside the gene matches. The CDR3 has 16 amino acids. CDR3 residues: CASSATTGERRGELFF. In DNA, the CDR3 is TGTGCCAGCTCGGCTACTACAGGGGAACGACGCGGGGAGCTGTTTTTT.

The J gene is TRBJ1-5, the V gene TRBV6-5; 10 bases agree with TRBD1. The V gene's germline CDR1 is MNHEY and CDR2 SVGAGI. The trim removed 5 bases at V and 7 bases at J, leaving 5 bases unmatched. The CDR3 runs 14 residues. The CDR3 spells CASSPTGGEQPQHF. CDR3 sequence (DNA): TGTGCCAGCAGTCCGACAGGGGGCGAACAGCCCCAGCATTTT.

The chain is built from TRBV19 and TRBJ2-3; TRBD2 matches at 11 bases. CDR3 length: 16 residues. Germline-derived CDR1 and CDR2 are LNHDA and SQIVND (reference sequence). V lost 3 bases and J lost 7; bases outside the gene matches: 9. The CDR3 reads CASSISTSGTLYTQYF. As DNA, the CDR3 is TGTGCCAGTAGTATTTCGACTAGCGGGACACTATATACGCAGTATTTT.

The chain combines TRBV6-5 with TRBJ1-1; D call uncertain. Germline loops: CDR1 MNHEY, CDR2 SVGAGI. The CDR3 is 14 amino acids. The V end lost 2 bases, the J end lost 3 bases, and 10 bases lay between the germline ends. CDR3 sequence reads: CASSYGLMDTEAFF. CDR3 sequence (DNA): TGTGCCAGCAGTTACGGACTAATGGACACTGAAGCTTTCTTT.

In this sample, this clone turned up once. The chain couples TRBV11-3 to TRBJ2-7; no firm D call. The CDR3 length is 11 residues. Germline assignment: CDR1 SGHNT and CDR2 YENEEA. The V end was cut by 1 base, the J end by 6 bases, with 4 bases between. This chain's CDR3 is CASSLVGEQYF. CDR3 nucleotide sequence: TGTGCCAGCAGCTTAGTCGGCGAGCAGTACTTC.

The V and J genes are TRBV19 and TRBJ2-3, with TRBD2 identical over 9 bases. Trimming removed 6 bases from V and 10 bases from J; junction bases left unmatched: 8. CDR3 length equals 13 residues. The germline V gene encodes CDR1 LNHDA and CDR2 SQIVND (reference sequence). CDR3 region: CASSGTSFYSQYF. The CDR3 DNA is TGTGCCAGTAGCGGGACTAGCTTTTATTCGCAGTATTTT.

The gene calls are TRBV11-3 and TRBJ2-5; TRBD1 matches 11 bases. Germline CDR1 reads SGHNT; CDR2 reads YENEEA. V was pared by 3 bases and J by 3 bases, with 6 bases of the junction left unmatched. This CDR3 has 16 residues. The CDR3 protein is CASSLGDRGEKETQYF. The DNA of the CDR3 is TGTGCCAGCAGCTTGGGGGACAGGGGGGAAAAAGAGACCCAGTACTTC.

The genes are TRBV4-1 and TRBJ2-2; TRBD2 might be the D (5 bases). V was cut by 6 bases and J by 4 bases, with 15 bases left in between. CDR1 and CDR2 (germline): MGHRA, YSYEKL. The CDR3 is made up of 15 amino acids. Here the CDR3 DNA reads TGCGCCAGCAGGCGGGCCTCTGAGGGCACCGGGGAGCTGTTTTTT. Translation gives CASRRASEGTGELFF.

The V gene is TRBV11-2, the J gene TRBJ1-1; maybe TRBD1 (5 bases). Trimming left V 6 bases short and J 1 base short, with 15 bases between. This CDR3 is built from 15 residues. CDR1 and CDR2 from the germline V gene are SGHAT and FQNNGV. DNA of the CDR3: TGTGCCAGCAGACGGCCGGGGGTAGGGAACACTGAAGCTTTCTTT. The encoded protein is CASRRPGVGNTEAFF.

The V gene is TRBV5-5, the J gene TRBJ1-2; the match to TRBD1 covers 8 bases. V was pared by 4 bases and J by 6 bases, with 8 bases of the junction left unmatched. The CDR3 has 14 amino acids. The germline V gene has CDR1 SGHKS and CDR2 YYEKEE (reference sequence). The CDR3 region is CASSPLDRENGYTF. The CDR3 nucleotides are TGTGCCAGCAGCCCCCTGGACAGGGAGAATGGCTACACCTTC.